A selection of T cell receptor beta chains follows, all from one sample in a study of T cells in localized non-small cell lung cancer. Profiling relied on immunoSEQ multiplex PCR, and the TCRdb table lists in-frame clones only, not all of them. Of about 4,000 clones listed, around 40% were seen once; the top ten hold roughly 6.2%. Sequencing was performed on lung tumor tissue, taken before any cancer treatment. The origin of the receptors is a woman aged 35 to 70 with stage I lung adenocarcinoma. Both conserved end residues are part of each CDR3. Fields, in order: CDR3 protein, V gene.

CDR3aa: CASSAGQPAITYEQYF
v_gene: TRBV11-3

CDR3aa: CASSAGLAGKHTQYF
v_gene: TRBV11-3

CDR3aa: CASGNRRMNTEAFF
v_gene: TRBV19

CDR3aa: CASTGGAVGGELFF
v_gene: TRBV6-8

CDR3aa: CASSFSWTGGKLEAFF
v_gene: TRBV5-1

CDR3aa: CASSPYQETQYF
v_gene: TRBV18

CDR3aa: CASNRGGLYSGNTIYF
v_gene: TRBV19

CDR3aa: CASSYRGTDTQYF
v_gene: TRBV18

CDR3aa: CASSESSITEAFF
v_gene: TRBV10-1

CDR3aa: CAISENSGNNEQFF
v_gene: TRBV10-3

CDR3aa: CASTIGRSSYNEQFF
v_gene: TRBV19

CDR3aa: CASSHREGELFF
v_gene: TRBV28

CDR3aa: CASSKTGRTEAFF
v_gene: TRBV6-8

CDR3aa: CASTLGQVPGNTEAFF
v_gene: TRBV4-1

CDR3aa: CASSRLQGATEQFF
v_gene: TRBV11-3

CDR3aa: CASSWDRTYEQYF
v_gene: TRBV28

CDR3aa: CASSLKSSGRRNEQFF
v_gene: TRBV11-3

CDR3aa: CASSYGTGGPYEQYF
v_gene: TRBV11-3

CDR3aa: CASSFALARGGTQYF
v_gene: TRBV11-3

CDR3aa: CASSLDLRETGELFF
v_gene: TRBV11-3

CDR3aa: CASSVRVAGINTGELFF
v_gene: TRBV9

CDR3aa: CASSFQSANGDTQYF
v_gene: TRBV18

CDR3aa: CASSPSAEVEQYF
v_gene: TRBV18

CDR3aa: CASRRNTESYEQYF
v_gene: TRBV10-2

CDR3aa: CASSNPGGETQYF
v_gene: TRBV19

CDR3aa: CASSLRVGLGMTGEQFF
v_gene: TRBV5-1

CDR3aa: CASSDRPQDTIYF
v_gene: TRBV28

CDR3aa: CANQAGNGYEQYF
v_gene: TRBV19

CDR3aa: CASSTRTTGPQETQYF
v_gene: TRBV11-3

CDR3aa: CAVNPGQGYEQYF
v_gene: TRBV6-8

CDR3aa: CASSVGQGAGDEQFF
v_gene: TRBV9

CDR3aa: CASNLDSHSNQPQHF
v_gene: TRBV9

CDR3aa: CAISETGGTEAFF
v_gene: TRBV10-3

CDR3aa: CASRRDRETEAFF
v_gene: TRBV18

CDR3aa: CASSLNRGLETQYF
v_gene: TRBV11-3

CDR3aa: CASSFPRGLNEQYF
v_gene: TRBV11-3

CDR3aa: CASSLPGQTYEAFF
v_gene: TRBV6-8

CDR3aa: CASSAYRGVNEKLFF
v_gene: TRBV19

CDR3aa: CASSQFGGEANTEAFF
v_gene: TRBV14

CDR3aa: CASSRIAGGYEQYF
v_gene: TRBV28

CDR3aa: CASRGDQSEQYF
v_gene: TRBV28

CDR3aa: CASSYPIQTGDAYNEQFF
v_gene: TRBV6-8

CDR3aa: CASEGTGRSYEQYF
v_gene: TRBV28

CDR3aa: CATQTGNSVYGYTF
v_gene: TRBV28

CDR3aa: CAISGGQGGTEQFF
v_gene: TRBV6-8

CDR3aa: CASSYTADTQYF
v_gene: TRBV9

CDR3aa: CATSRDSAFGGVLRQETQYF
v_gene: TRBV15

CDR3aa: CSVVGLAGGTGELFF
v_gene: TRBV29-1

CDR3aa: CASSPQTSNQPQHF
v_gene: TRBV18

CDR3aa: CASSQTNPAFF
v_gene: TRBV14

CDR3aa: CATSGGQGQTGELFF
v_gene: TRBV19

CDR3aa: CASSYESGIGDTQYF
v_gene: TRBV6-8